This TCR beta chain was observed in a study of shared clonotypes between healthy human individuals (dated by TCRdb to 2018 to 2020). About the investigation overall: A few men and a couple of women, aged 18 to 49 years, made up the cohort. To estimate repertoire size and how much clonotype sharing occurs between individuals, the study deeply sequenced the blood TCR repertoires of 5 or 6 healthy adults. Libraries were prepared and TCR repertoires were sequenced by different laboratories using diverse techniques, in order to increase sequencing depth and limit assay-specific biases. Each donor's leukapheresis produced roughly between roughly 0.85 and 9 billion PBMCs. Summary of the overall study and its limitations: Pairwise subsampling indicated that sequencing depth was expected to affect the degree of clonotype sharing among donors. Sampling was restricted to blood, and TCR repertoires in tissues likely differ from the TCR repertoires found in blood. The genetic and exposure-history diversity represented was limited by the small number of donors.

The donors were healthy, HIV-negative adults who had no recently reported acute infections or vaccinations. Every donor was a Caucasian adult residing in Nashville, Tennessee, USA. In the unsorted samples, around 81 million PBMCs were counted, and genomic DNA was extracted using the QIAamp DNA Blood Mini kit. Blood was obtained by leukapheresis, after which PBMCs were separated by Ficoll-Histopaque density gradient centrifugation and cryopreserved in liquid nitrogen vapor phase. TCR CDR3 regions were amplified from genomic DNA by multiplex PCR using the deep immunoSEQ assay. Extracted genomic DNA from each cell subset was distributed evenly across all wells of several immunoSEQ 96-well plates, and each plate was treated as a replicate. For unsorted PBMC, 300 ng genomic DNA, equal to roughly 32,000 T cell genomes, was loaded into each replicate PCR. Ten immunoSEQ deep assay plates were used to sequence the unsorted PBMC genomic DNA. Purified libraries were measured with a Qubit 3.0 fluorometer, size-checked on a Bioanalyzer 2100, and measured again with the KAPA Library Quantification kit. Every immunoSEQ 96-well plate was sequenced on a dedicated single-read 150-cycle Illumina NextSeq 550 flow cell. The original methods were these. The immunoSEQ output contained only junctional sequences without quality scores, so filtering could not match that applied to full-length reads. To assign V/J genes and CDR3, sequences were annotated against IMGT germline references using PyIR, a Python wrapper for IgBLAST v1.9. Reads were filtered out if the reads had weak V/J assignments (E-value above 1e-6), no CDR3, stop codons, out-of-frame junctions, or ambiguous translated residues. A V3J clonotype was defined by an identical inferred V gene, J gene, and CDR3 amino acid sequence. To compute the percentage overlap between repertoires, the number of shared unique clonotypes was divided by the size of the smaller repertoire. Richness of each repertoire was evaluated using RTK rarefaction, the Chao1 estimator, and Recon v2.1 estimates of unobserved clonotypes. TCRdb holds this immuneACCESS table with in-frame rearrangements only. Some clones are missing; in checked studies, unresolved V genes explain under half, and the rest has no known cause. From that table come the V and J calls and clone size; the DNA was used to work out D and trimming. The sample has approximately 500,000 clones on record, over 75% of them singletons. More than 9.5% of the sample goes to the ten largest clones.

Cut back by 7 bases and 3 bases, the V and J ends lie 16 bases apart. The germline V gene provides CDR1 MDHEN and CDR2 SYDVKM. The CDR3 contains 15 residues, cysteine and phenylalanine counted. The retained sequence is limited to the CDR3, 45 bases, with the frame set at the first base. Regarding this clone: Its antigen is currently not known. It has no much larger one-base neighbor in the sample; base qualities were not kept.

Sequencing used PBMCs. This TCR came from a woman between 35 and 50 years old in good health. Some clones in this sample may be carry-over from other donors' samples. The rearrangement combines TRBV28 with TRBJ1-5, with the D gene call left open. The DNA reads TGTGCCAGCAAGACCATTTTTATCCCCAATCAGCCCCAGCATTTT. The encoded protein is CASKTIFIPNQPQHF.